A single sample gave rise to the 20 T cell receptor beta chains below, sequenced in a study of shared clonotypes between healthy human individuals. Here immunoSEQ multiplex PCR was the method, and the copy in TCRdb shows in-frame clones only, minus some. This table has millions of clones, approximately 90% appearing once. The sample was naive CD4+ T cells sorted from blood. Subset specified: CD45RA+ positively selected. The receptor set was obtained from a man younger than 30 in good health.

This clone came up once. The V call is TRBV2, the J call TRBJ1-2; D uncertain. The CDR3 has 16 amino acids. Germline V gene data show CDR1 as SNHLY and CDR2 as FYNNEI. Between the trimmed V and J ends, which lost 1 base and 6 bases, there was a span of 18 bases. This CDR3 is CASSEDRAGGRHGYTF. Here the CDR3 DNA reads TGTGCCAGCAGTGAAGATAGGGCAGGTGGACGTCATGGCTACACCTTC.

Points on this clone: The sample contains more than one DNA sequence encoding this CDR3. This chain connects TRBV7-9 to TRBJ1-6; D may be TRBD1 (5 bases). Germline CDR1 is SEHNR and CDR2 is FQNEAQ (reference sequence). Trimming shortened V by 0 bases and J by 7 bases, and 16 bases separated the two germline ends. The CDR3 totals 17 residues. The CDR3 nucleotides are TGTGCCAGCAGCTTAGCCTCTCTTGGACAAGGGAATTCACCCCTCCACTTT. The encoded protein is CASSLASLGQGNSPLHF.

This chain links TRBV6-4 with TRBJ1-6; D is uncertain. Trimming left V 4 bases short and J 6 bases short, with 1 base between. CDR1 and CDR2 (germline): MRHNA, SNTAGT. The CDR3 is 11 residues long. CDR3 nucleotides: TGTGCCAGCAGTGCTAATTCACCCCTCCACTTT. Protein: CASSANSPLHF.

CDR3 loop: CASSPSGTTTGNTIYF. In DNA form, the CDR3 reads TGCGCCAGCAGCCCTTCCGGGACAACTACTGGAAACACCATATATTTT. This chain links TRBV5-1 with TRBJ1-3; a possible D gene is TRBD1 (6 bases). CDR3 size: 16 residues. Germline CDR1 and CDR2: SGHRS and YFSETQ. With 4 bases removed from V and 2 bases from J, the gap between germline ends came to 16 bases.

CDR3 in DNA: TGTGCCAGCAGCTTCCGACAGGGACCCTACGAGCAGTACTTC. This encodes CASSFRQGPYEQYF. J is TRBJ2-7 and V is TRBV13; 7 bases are shared with TRBD1. Germline values: CDR1 PRHDT, CDR2 FYEKMQ (reference sequence). The V gene end was trimmed by 3 bases and the J gene end by 2 bases; junction bases not matched to a gene: 4. The CDR3 spans 14 residues.

The rearrangement joins TRBV5-4 to TRBJ1-6; D ambiguous. The CDR3 contains 14 residues. The V end lost 0 bases, the J end lost 5 bases, and 6 bases lay between the germline ends. From germline, CDR1 is SGHNT and CDR2 YYREEE (reference sequence). The CDR3 sequence: CASSLVADNSPLHF. In DNA, the CDR3 is TGTGCCAGCAGCTTGGTCGCGGATAATTCACCCCTCCACTTT.

The genes are TRBV7-3 and TRBJ2-7, with D perhaps being TRBD1 or TRBD2 (6 bases each). Germline values: CDR1 SGHTA, CDR2 FQGTGA. The CDR3 has 14 residues. V lost 5 bases, J lost 3 bases, and 14 bases lay in between. CDR3 amino acids: CASSPGGLIYEQYF. The CDR3 bases are TGTGCCAGCAGCCCTGGGGGGCTAATCTACGAGCAGTACTTC. Full variable domain (rest looked up from reference TRBV7-3 and TRBJ2-7): GAGVSQTPSNKVTEKGKYVELRCDPISGHTALYWYRQSLGQGPEFLIYFQGTGAADDSGLPNDRFFAVRPEGSVSTLKIQRTERGDSAVYLCASSPGGLIYEQYFGPGTRLTVT.

With regard to this clone: Other DNA variants within this sample encode the same CDR3. V usage is TRBV15 and J usage is TRBJ2-7, with TRBD1 identical over 8 bases. J was trimmed by 6 bases and V by 1 base; bases with no gene match: 2. The CDR3 has 13 residues. Germline lookup yields CDR1 LNHNV and CDR2 YYDKDF (reference sequence). This chain's CDR3 is CATSRADRGEQYF. CDR3 nucleotides: TGTGCCACCAGCAGAGCAGACAGGGGCGAGCAGTACTTC.

The chain carries TRBV7-9 and TRBJ1-4; TRBD1 is a possible D gene (5 bases). The germline CDR1 and CDR2 sequences are SEHNR and FQNEAQ (reference sequence). The CDR3 contains 17 residues. Trimming cost V 5 bases and J 0 bases, with 16 bases left between them. The CDR3 DNA reads as TGTGCCAGCAGCCGACAGACTCTAACTGCAACTAATGAAAAACTGTTTTTT. It yields the protein CASSRQTLTATNEKLFF.

The gene calls are TRBV7-2 and TRBJ1-4; no reliable D call. This CDR3 comprises 15 residues. V lost 1 base, J lost 4 bases, and 10 bases lay in between. Germline V gives CDR1 SGHTA, CDR2 FQGNSA. Here the CDR3 DNA reads TGTGCCAGCAGCTTAGTGAGTGGGATTAATGAAAAACTGTTTTTT. Translation gives CASSLVSGINEKLFF.

The V call is TRBV6-1, the J call TRBJ2-2; D unresolved. From germline, CDR1 is MNHNS and CDR2 SASEGT. V gave up 7 bases and J gave up 0 bases, with 9 bases separating them. CDR3 length: 14 amino acids. CDR3 residues: CASNPNANTGELFF. CDR3 nucleotide sequence: TGTGCCAGCAATCCTAACGCGAACACCGGGGAGCTGTTTTTT.

J is TRBJ1-4 and V is TRBV27, with no clear D. The CDR3 is made up of 11 amino acids. Germline loops: CDR1 MNHEY, CDR2 SMNVEV (reference sequence). The germline V and J ends were trimmed by 6 bases and 11 bases, with 10 bases remaining between them. CDR3 DNA sequence: TGTGCCAGCAGCCCGGTCCGGAAACTGTTTTTT. Its protein product is CASSPVRKLFF.

This clone was observed a single time. The rearrangement uses TRBV5-4 and TRBJ1-1; TRBD1 aligns across 8 bases. CDR1 is SGHNT, CDR2 YYREEE, per germline (reference sequence). The CDR3 covers 15 residues. V lost 3 bases to trimming and J lost 4 bases; unmatched junction nucleotides: 8. The CDR3 nucleotides read TGTGCCAGCAGCTCCGCAGGGGGCGAGAGCACTGAAGCTTTCTTT. This encodes CASSSAGGESTEAFF.

The rearrangement uses TRBV5-1 and TRBJ2-1; the match to TRBD2 covers 9 bases. The CDR3 loop spans 15 amino acids. V dropped 4 bases and J dropped 5; count of bases not matched to a gene: 7. Germline V gives CDR1 SGHRS, CDR2 YFSETQ. The CDR3 DNA sequence: TGCGCCAGCAGCCCGATAGCGGGGGTAAACAATGAGCAGTTCTTC. Protein product: CASSPIAGVNNEQFF.

The chain is built from TRBV6-6 and TRBJ2-5; D gene uncertain. The CDR3 consists of 16 residues. Trimming stripped 6 bases from V and 2 bases from J, with 19 bases between. The germline gives CDR1 MNHNY, CDR2 SVGAGI (reference sequence). CDR3 coding DNA: TGTGCCAGCAGGCCTCTCCCCGTACATAATCAAGAGACCCAGTACTTC. It specifies CASRPLPVHNQETQYF.

Only a few counts were recorded for this clone. CDR3 in amino acids: CASSHSENTEAFF. As DNA, the CDR3 is TGTGCCAGCAGTCACAGCGAGAACACTGAAGCTTTCTTT. V and J are TRBV11-1 and TRBJ1-1; no definite D call. The germline V gene has CDR1 SGHAT and CDR2 FQDESV (reference sequence). The CDR3 extends over 13 amino acids. Trimming took 6 bases from V and 1 from J, leaving 9 bases between them.

V and J are TRBV11-3 and TRBJ2-5; D is possibly TRBD2 (6 bases). The CDR3 spans 15 residues. Germline V lookup: CDR1 SGHNT, CDR2 YENEEA. V lost 1 base, J lost 5 bases, and 14 bases lay in between. CDR3 region: CASSLGLGEVETQYF. CDR3 nucleotides: TGTGCCAGCAGCTTAGGTTTAGGGGAGGTGGAGACCCAGTACTTC.

The V and J genes are TRBV5-6 and TRBJ2-3; 7 bases line up with TRBD2. V was clipped by 4 bases and J by 7 bases; unmatched bases: 15. CDR3 length: 16 residues. CDR1 is SGHDT and CDR2 is YYEEEE in the germline V gene. In DNA, the CDR3 is TGTGCCAGCAGCCAGTTCGAGGGCGGGAGCGTAAATACGCAGTATTTT. This gives the protein CASSQFEGGSVNTQYF.

DNA of the CDR3: TGTGCCAGCAGGTCCGGGACTCCCATCCACGAGCAGTACTTC. It is translated as CASRSGTPIHEQYF. This rearrangement joins TRBV6-5 to TRBJ2-7; D perhaps matches TRBD2 (6 bases). V was shortened by 6 bases and J by 5 bases, with 17 bases between the two germline ends. This CDR3 is built from 14 residues. Germline V lookup: CDR1 MNHEY, CDR2 SVGAGI.

This clone turned up a few times. The rearrangement uses TRBV7-9 and TRBJ1-1; D not certain. Trimming cost V 0 bases and J 0 bases, with 8 bases left between them. Germline assignment: CDR1 SEHNR and CDR2 FQNEAQ (reference sequence). CDR3 length: 15 residues. CDR3: CASSLAPVLNTEAFF. In DNA, the CDR3 is TGTGCCAGCAGCTTAGCCCCTGTCCTGAACACTGAAGCTTTCTTT. Drawing the rest from reference TRBV7-9 and TRBJ1-1, the complete variable domain is DTGVSQNPRHKITKRGQNVTFRCDPISEHNRLYWYRQTLGQGPEFLTYFQNEAQLEKSRLLSDRFSAERPKGSFSTLEIQRTEQGDSAMYLCASSLAPVLNTEAFFGQGTRLTVV.